These 3 T cell receptor beta chains were all obtained from the same sample, sequenced in a study of molecular identifiers for immune sequencing clone quantification. Via MiXCR, TCRdb re-called the PCR reads, giving one row per CDR3 protein. This sample has approximately 90,000 distinct CDR3 sequences, with about 24% found just once. Input material: naive CD8+ T cells from blood, with Jurkat cell RNA spiked in. Documented subset: FACS-sorted CD8+CD4-CCR7+CD45RA+ naive T cells. These receptors were collected from a human donor in good health. Some libraries in this study had Jurkat cell RNA spiked in.

On this clonotype itself: It may be a read error: a sequence one base away is much more abundant. This chain links TRBV27 with TRBJ1-1; D remains ambiguous. This CDR3 has 15 residues. V was shortened by 8 bases and J by 7 bases, with 23 bases between the two germline ends. The germline V gene has CDR1 MNHEY and CDR2 SMNVEV (reference sequence). The CDR3 here is CASRPSLASALEAFF. CDR3 sequence (DNA): TGTGCCAGCCGACCGAGTTTGGCCAGCGCCCTTGAAGCTTTCTTT.

This clonotype was counted at least ten times. This chain connects TRBV6-1 to TRBJ2-7; no firm D call. Trimming took off 1 base at V and 3 bases at J, with 10 bases between the two ends. Germline CDR1 MNHNS, CDR2 SASEGT. This CDR3 spans 14 amino acids. CDR3 DNA: TGTGCCAGCAGTGAAGAAGTCAGAAACTACGAGCAGTACTTC. Protein product: CASSEEVRNYEQYF.

Note on this clonotype: Possible read error: a much larger clone is one base away. The chain uses TRBV6-2 or TRBV6-3 and TRBJ2-5; D is ambiguous. Germline V lookup: CDR1 MNHEY, CDR2 SVGEGT. This CDR3 region has 17 residues. CDR3 in DNA: TGTGCCAGCAGTTACTGGTCCCTACGGCACTACCAAGAGCCCCAGTACTTC. Protein product: CASSYWSLRHYQEPQYF.